This is a list of T cell receptor beta chains from one sample in a study of blood T cell repertoires in COVID-19. This table comes from immunoSEQ multiplex PCR, and its TCRdb copy is limited to in-frame clones, with some not included. The sample shows 250,000 or so clones, approximately 86% of them seen only once. The sequencing input was peripheral blood. The source of these receptors is a woman in her 70s with active or convalescent COVID-19. The conserved cysteine and the conserved F or W are not part of the CDR3 here.

V gene	J gene	CDR3 protein
TRBV5-1	TRBJ2-3	ASSLGNRGSTDTQY
TRBV29-1	TRBJ1-1	SVSGYGNTEAF
TRBV5-1	TRBJ1-5	ASSLEEGQPQH
TRBV6-2/TRBV6-3	TRBJ2-6	ASSLGLSQGSPSGANVLT
TRBV10-3	TRBJ2-7	AIRNSRESYEQY
TRBV3-1/TRBV3-2	TRBJ1-3	ASSLTANSGNTIY
TRBV7-8	TRBJ1-4	ASSLVWTPNEKLF
TRBV9	TRBJ2-5	ASSVSTSGLAYQETQY
TRBV19	TRBJ2-1	ASSIQFVVDEQF
TRBV5-1	TRBJ1-2	ASSLDQGSGFA
TRBV19	TRBJ2-3	ASNTDTQDTQY
TRBV10-3	TRBJ1-2	AISADRQDGYT
TRBV6-5	TRBJ1-2	ASSYSRGPSYT
TRBV5-6	TRBJ2-5	ASTSPRASRETQY
TRBV6-5	TRBJ1-4	ASRPGQGGEKLF
TRBV7-2	TRBJ1-5	ASSLERGQHQPQH
TRBV3-1/TRBV3-2	TRBJ1-1	ASSPRTLGEAF
TRBV7-2	TRBJ1-5	ASSSGVINNQPQH
TRBV9	TRBJ1-2	ASSVETRRGYGYT
TRBV2	TRBJ1-6	ASSEIRGRGIRSALH
TRBV10-3	TRBJ2-3	AISDTSGGPDTQY
TRBV7-9	TRBJ1-3	ASSLGSGTIY
TRBV7-2	TRBJ1-6	ATRESSYNSPLH
TRBV7-2	TRBJ2-7	ASSLGGSKDDEQY
TRBV11-2	TRBJ2-6	ASSNPGTTT
TRBV15	TRBJ1-4	ATSRRGTATNEKLF
TRBV19	TRBJ1-4	ASSQGGKLF
TRBV2	TRBJ2-1	ASGPSGSYNEQF
TRBV11-2	TRBJ2-7	ASSQGWHEQY
TRBV15	TRBJ1-2	ATSRDQSTAYGYT
TRBV11-2	TRBJ2-5	ASSLGLLGQKETQY
TRBV24-1	TRBJ1-2	ATSDFSREGYT
TRBV7-2	TRBJ2-5	ASSLVLARQETQY
TRBV20-1	TRBJ2-5	SASLGRMIETQY
TRBV5-1	TRBJ1-2	ASSLETGSYT
TRBV11-2	TRBJ1-1	ASRGQPNTEAF
TRBV2	TRBJ1-6	ASHGGVLNNSPLH
TRBV28	TRBJ1-5	ASSSGTVSSNQPQH
TRBV11-2	TRBJ1-1	ASSLAGGMNTEAF
TRBV2	TRBJ1-2	ASSEEGGYGYT
TRBV28	TRBJ1-1	ASSFKVGTAF
TRBV6-6	TRBJ1-6	ASSPLYFDNSPLH
TRBV27	TRBJ1-6	ASSLIGVDSPLH
TRBV28	TRBJ1-1	ASNRGRYTEAF
TRBV4-2	TRBJ2-4	ASSQPDSGVAKNIQY
TRBV5-8	TRBJ1-6	ASSVNSPLH
TRBV6-5	TRBJ1-2	ASRGASWGYT
TRBV7-2	TRBJ2-3	ASSLRQTTDTQY
TRBV25-1	TRBJ1-6	ASSELDPRVAYNSPLH
TRBV5-1	TRBJ2-2	ASSLGDFNTGELF
TRBV24-1	TRBJ1-2	ATSDRDRGSGYT
TRBV3-1/TRBV3-2	TRBJ2-3	ASSQDRVRTDTQY